This T cell receptor (beta chain) was retrieved from a study of blood T cell repertoires in COVID-19. This clone was seen many times. Libraries were prepared by immunoSEQ multiplex PCR; TCRdb keeps only in-frame clonotypes and omits some of them. The sample lists 160,000 or so clones, about 80% occurring once. The ends were cut back, 11 bases at V and 4 bases at J, with 8 bases in the middle. The CDR3 runs to 11 residues. Germline CDR1 is MNHEY and CDR2 is SVGAGI. This TCR was recovered from a man in his sixties with acute or convalescent COVID-19. The chain links TRBV6-5 to TRBJ2-2, with D uncertain. Sequenced material: peripheral blood. The CDR3 nucleotides read TGTGCCGGTAGGAGCACCGGGGAGCTGTTTTTT. This encodes CAGRSTGELFF.